The entry below gives a single T cell receptor (beta chain) sequence along with its context. At one end the junction does not follow the germline gene, possibly because of a read error. Starting material for RNA and DNA co-extraction consisted of about 19-32 mg of unsorted bulk tissue. This specimen belongs to a study of tumor-infiltrating lymphocytes in primary liver carcinoma. This CDR3 comprises 16 residues. Germline CDR1 and CDR2: SGHAT and FQNNGV. The authors made TCR beta cDNA from around 500 ng total RNA with a constant-region primer. Sequencing libraries for TCR beta derived from three nested multiplex PCR rounds that used slightly modified ARM-PCR. Running around 10 cycles apiece, the first two PCR rounds relied on TRBV1-TRBV30 forward primers together with a C-beta reverse primer. In TCRdb, the multiplex PCR reads were re-called with MiXCR into one record per CDR3 protein. The sample has around 32,000 distinct CDR3 sequences; about 82% are singletons.

The sample comprised liver tumor tissue from sampling region 5. Documented subset: tumor region T5, tumor centre. This TCR was recovered from a middle-aged man with primary liver carcinoma and hepatitis B virus infection. The chain employs TRBV11-2 and TRBJ2-7, with 9 bases identical to TRBD1. CDR3 in DNA: TGTGCCAGCAGCTTCATACAGGGGGCGATAGATAACGGGCAGTATTTC. Translating gives CASSFIQGAIDNGQYF.